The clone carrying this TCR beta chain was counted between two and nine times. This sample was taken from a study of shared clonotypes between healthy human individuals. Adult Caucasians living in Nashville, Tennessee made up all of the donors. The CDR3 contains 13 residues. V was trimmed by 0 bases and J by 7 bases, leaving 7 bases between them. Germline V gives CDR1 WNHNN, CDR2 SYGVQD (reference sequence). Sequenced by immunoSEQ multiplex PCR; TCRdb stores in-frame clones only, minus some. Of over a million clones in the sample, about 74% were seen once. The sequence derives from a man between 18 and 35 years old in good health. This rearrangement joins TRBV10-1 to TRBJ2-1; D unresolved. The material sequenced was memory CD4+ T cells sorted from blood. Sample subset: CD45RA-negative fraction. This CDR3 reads CASSESTLNEQFF. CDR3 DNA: TGCGCCAGCAGTGAGTCGACGCTGAATGAGCAGTTCTTC.